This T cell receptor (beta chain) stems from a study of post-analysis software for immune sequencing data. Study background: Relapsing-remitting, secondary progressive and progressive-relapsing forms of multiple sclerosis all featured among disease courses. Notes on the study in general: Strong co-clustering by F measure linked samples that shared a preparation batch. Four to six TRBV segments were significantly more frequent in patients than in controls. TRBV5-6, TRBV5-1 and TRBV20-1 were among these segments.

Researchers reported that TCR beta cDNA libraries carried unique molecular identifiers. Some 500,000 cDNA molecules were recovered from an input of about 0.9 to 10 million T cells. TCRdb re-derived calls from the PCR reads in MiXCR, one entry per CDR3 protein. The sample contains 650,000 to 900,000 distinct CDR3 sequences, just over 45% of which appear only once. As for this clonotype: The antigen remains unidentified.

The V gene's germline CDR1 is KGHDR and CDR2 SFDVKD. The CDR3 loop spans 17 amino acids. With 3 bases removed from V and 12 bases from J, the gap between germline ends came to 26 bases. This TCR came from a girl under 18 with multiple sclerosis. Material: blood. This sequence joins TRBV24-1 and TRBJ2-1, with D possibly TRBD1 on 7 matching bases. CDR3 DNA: TGTGCCACCAGTGATACCGGGGCAGGGGGGACTTTCAGCGGGCAGTTCTTC. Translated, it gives CATSDTGAGGTFSGQFF.